A selection of T cell receptor beta chains follows, all from one sample in a study of blood T cells in healthy people across ages. TCRdb processed the 5' RACE reads anew with MiXCR; each CDR3 protein has one entry. The sample includes about 1.1 million distinct CDR3 sequences, more than 30% of them seen just once. Sequenced sample: blood. The origin of the receptors is a man younger than 30 in good health. Each CDR3 is given with its conserved first and last residue. The order of the fields is V gene, clone size, J gene, CDR3 protein. The size field is filled for only some rows; it gives once, few, many or a size class.

>TRBV20-1|few|TRBJ2-3
CSARGYQADTQYF
>TRBV7-2|NA|TRBJ2-2
CASSLNPENTGELFF
>TRBV6-2/TRBV6-3|few|TRBJ2-5
CASSTGAPGPQYF
>TRBV7-2|NA|TRBJ1-1
CASSWGQPLEAFF
>TRBV12-3/TRBV12-4|NA|TRBJ1-5
CASSLRVMDNQPQHF
>TRBV9|few|TRBJ2-5
CASSVGNSGVGGETQYF
>TRBV12-3/TRBV12-4|NA|TRBJ2-1
CASSLGLYNKQFF
>TRBV27|few|TRBJ1-5
CASSRWTGGFYQPQHF
>TRBV20-1|NA|TRBJ2-7
CSARGHRSYEQYF
>TRBV3-1|few|NA
CASSQVAGFYEQYF
>TRBV21-1|NA|TRBJ1-4
CASSTGKLFF
>TRBV12-3/TRBV12-4|NA|TRBJ2-5
CASSSGLAGAWRETQYF
>TRBV20-1|NA|NA
CSARDPGLAGLSSYNEQYF
>TRBV5-1|few|TRBJ2-5
CASSSISGEQETQYF
>TRBV12-3/TRBV12-4|NA|TRBJ1-1
CASSPSYSSGTEAFF
>TRBV4-2|few|TRBJ2-1
CASSQDWSGHYNEQFF
>TRBV20-1|few|TRBJ2-4
CSAHRALGDIQYF
>TRBV2|few|TRBJ1-4
CASSGQGHINEKLFF
>TRBV7-3|NA|TRBJ1-5
CASSPPPTGGFPNSNQPQHF